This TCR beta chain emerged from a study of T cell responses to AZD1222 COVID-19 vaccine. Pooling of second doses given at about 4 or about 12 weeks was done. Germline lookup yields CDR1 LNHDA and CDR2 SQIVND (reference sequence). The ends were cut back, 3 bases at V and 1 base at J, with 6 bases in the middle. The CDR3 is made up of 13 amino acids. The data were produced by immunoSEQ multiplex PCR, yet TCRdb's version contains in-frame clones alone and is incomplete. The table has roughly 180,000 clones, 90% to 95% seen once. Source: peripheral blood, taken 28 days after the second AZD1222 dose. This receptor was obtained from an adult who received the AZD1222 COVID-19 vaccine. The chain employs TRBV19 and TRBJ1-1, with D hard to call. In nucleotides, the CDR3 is TGTGCCAGTAGTATCCGTTGGAACACTGAAGCTTTCTTT. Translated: CASSIRWNTEAFF.